The 3 T cell receptor beta chains presented below share a single source sample, sequenced in a study of blood T cell repertoires in COVID-19. Here immunoSEQ multiplex PCR was the method, and the copy in TCRdb shows in-frame clones only, minus some. The sample gives under 150,000 clones, approximately 86% of which show up once; about 2.5% is in the top ten. The material sequenced was PBMCs or T cells enriched from blood (not recorded which). These receptors all stem from a woman aged 45-60 years who had recovered from COVID-19.

The chain links TRBV3-1 (or the pseudogene TRBV3-2) to TRBJ1-2, with D possibly being TRBD1 (6 bases). CDR1 LGHDT and CDR2 YNNKEL come from the germline V gene (reference sequence). The CDR3 covers 14 residues. V lost 4 bases and J 5 bases, leaving 14 bases between the germline ends. This CDR3 reads CASSPLGGAYGYTF. For the CDR3, the DNA is TGTGCCAGCAGCCCCCTTGGGGGGGCGTATGGCTACACCTTC.

This clone was picked up a small number of times. The chain recombines TRBV6-2 or TRBV6-3 with TRBJ1-6; D not resolved. This CDR3 has 16 amino acids. Germline V gene lookup returns CDR1 MNHEY and CDR2 SVGEGT. V lost 1 base and J 0 bases, leaving 7 bases between the germline ends. CDR3 sequence (DNA): TGTGCCAGCAGTTACTGGTTGAGCTCCTATAATTCACCCCTCCACTTT. Translated: CASSYWLSSYNSPLHF.

Here the CDR3 reads CASSETGTANTGELFF. Here the CDR3 DNA reads TGCGCCAGCAGTGAAACGGGGACAGCAAACACCGGGGAGCTGTTTTTT. The chain uses TRBV10-1 and TRBJ2-2; 7 bases are shared with TRBD1. Germline CDR1 is WNHNN and CDR2 is SYGVQD (reference sequence). V shed 3 bases and J 2 bases; nucleotides not matched to a gene: 6. This CDR3 region has 16 residues.